What follows are 2 T cell receptor beta chains derived from one specimen sequenced in a study of CD8 T cells in Susac syndrome. Reverse transcription of about 0.5 to 1 ug RNA was carried out with random hexamers. TCRdb processed the immunoSEQ multiplex PCR reads anew with MiXCR; each CDR3 protein has one entry. This table has just over 150,000 distinct CDR3 sequences, about 94% appearing once. Sequenced material: CD8+ T cells from PBMCs. These receptors were collected from a human donor with multiple sclerosis.

The chain carries TRBV27 and TRBJ2-1, with TRBD2 matching over 8 bases. This CDR3 is 17 amino acids long. Germline assignment: CDR1 MNHEY and CDR2 SMNVEV (reference sequence). Trimming at V came to 1 base and at J to 4 bases, leaving 9 bases not matched to a gene. The CDR3 loop reads CASSLLSSSGPYNEQFF. The CDR3 DNA reads as TGTGCCAGCAGTTTATTGTCATCTAGCGGGCCGTACAATGAGCAGTTCTTC.

The gene calls are TRBV4-3 and TRBJ1-5; TRBD1 might be the D (6 bases). The V end lost 5 bases, the J end lost 0 bases, and 11 bases lay between the germline ends. The CDR3 extends over 15 amino acids. The germline V gene has CDR1 LGHNA and CDR2 YSLEER. CDR3 amino acids: CASSVYRDSNQPQHF. As DNA, the CDR3 is TGCGCCAGCAGCGTCTACAGGGATAGCAATCAGCCCCAGCATTTT.